One and the same sample provided the 22 T cell receptor beta chains below, sequenced in a study of shared clonotypes between healthy human individuals. Terminally differentiated effector memory CD45RA+ cells were excluded by CCR7 positive selection of CD45RO-negative cells. Clones were read by immunoSEQ multiplex PCR, and TCRdb kept only the in-frame ones, dropping some. The sample contains around 2.1 million clones, under 95% of which appear only once. Material: naive CD8+ T cells from PBMCs. The receptors stem from a man younger than 30 in good health. Some clones in this sample may be carry-over from other donors' samples.

V and J are TRBV7-9 and TRBJ1-2, with TRBD1 as a possible D gene (5 bases). The CDR3 is 16 amino acids. Germline lookup yields CDR1 SEHNR and CDR2 FQNEAQ (reference sequence). V lost 1 base, J lost 0 bases, and 12 bases lay in between. CDR3 in amino acids: CASSLETGPSNYGYTF. CDR3 coding DNA: TGTGCCAGCAGCTTAGAAACAGGACCCTCTAACTATGGCTACACCTTC.

The chain couples TRBV28 to TRBJ1-5; tentatively, D is TRBD1 (5 bases). V lost 3 bases, J lost 2 bases, and 14 bases lay in between. CDR1 MDHEN and CDR2 SYDVKM come from the germline V gene. The CDR3 spans 16 residues. CDR3 region: CASSFVFIGGNQPQHF. The CDR3 region has the DNA TGTGCCAGCAGTTTCGTCTTCATAGGGGGCAATCAGCCCCAGCATTTT.

V gene TRBV7-2 combines with J gene TRBJ1-2; perhaps TRBD1 as D (6 bases). The ends were cut back, 6 bases at V and 8 bases at J, with 16 bases in the middle. This CDR3 comprises 13 residues. Per germline, CDR1 SGHTA and CDR2 FQGNSA. The CDR3 is CASRFEGQLGYTF. DNA of the CDR3: TGTGCCAGCAGATTCGAAGGACAGTTGGGCTACACCTTC.

J is TRBJ1-3 and V is TRBV9; TRBD1 is a possible D gene (5 bases). The CDR3 covers 14 residues. Germline-derived CDR1 and CDR2 are SGDLS and YYNGEE. The ends were cut back, 4 bases at V and 6 bases at J, with 14 bases in the middle. The CDR3 is CASSPRTRKNTIYF. The CDR3 nucleotides read TGTGCCAGCAGCCCGAGGACACGAAAAAACACCATATATTTT.

V gene TRBV29-1 combines with J gene TRBJ2-1; 9 nucleotides match TRBD2. CDR1 and CDR2 (germline): SQVTM, ANQGSEA. V trimming: 7 bases; J trimming: 7 bases; junction bases outside the gene matches: 14. The CDR3 spans 15 residues. CDR3: CSAQGDAGGRNEQFF. Here the CDR3 DNA reads TGCAGCGCCCAAGGGGACGCGGGAGGGAGAAATGAGCAGTTCTTC.

As concerns this clone: Other DNA variants within this sample encode the same CDR3. J is TRBJ2-3 and V is TRBV28; D uncertain. V was pared by 3 bases and J by 3 bases, with 4 bases between. Germline V CDR1 and CDR2: MDHEN, SYDVKM. The CDR3 length is 12 residues. CDR3 sequence reads: CASSFRTDTQYF. The CDR3 region has the DNA TGTGCCAGCAGTTTTAGGACAGATACGCAGTATTTT.

The chain couples TRBV5-6 to TRBJ2-1; 9 bases are shared with TRBD2. J was trimmed by 5 bases and V by 6 bases; bases with no gene match: 15. Per germline, CDR1 SGHDT and CDR2 YYEEEE. CDR3 size: 17 residues. CDR3 coding DNA: TGTGCCAGCACCCCCTCGTTTAGCGGGAGAGGTAACAATGAGCAGTTCTTC. Encoded protein: CASTPSFSGRGNNEQFF.

V usage is TRBV27 and J usage is TRBJ2-2; TRBD1 matches at 9 bases. Germline lookup yields CDR1 MNHEY and CDR2 SMNVEV (reference sequence). There are 19 residues in the CDR3. V lost 7 bases and J lost 0; bases outside the gene matches: 15. CDR3 coding DNA: TGTGCCAGCATCCTTCCCGGGACAGGGACTAACGCGAACACCGGGGAGCTGTTTTTT. Translating gives CASILPGTGTNANTGELFF.

The chain recombines TRBV28 with TRBJ2-5; 8 positions match TRBD2. V shed 5 bases and J 1 base; nucleotides not matched to a gene: 12. This CDR3 comprises 17 residues. The germline V gene has CDR1 MDHEN and CDR2 SYDVKM. The CDR3 loop is CASSLYRTSPLQETQYF. The CDR3 nucleotides are TGTGCCAGCAGTCTCTACCGGACTAGCCCCCTCCAAGAGACCCAGTACTTC.

Details on this clone: This specimen includes other DNA sequences encoding the same CDR3. The rearrangement uses TRBV19 and TRBJ2-7; D unclear. The CDR3 length is 12 residues. Trimming pared 2 bases from V and 3 bases from J, leaving 5 bases between. Germline lookup yields CDR1 LNHDA and CDR2 SQIVND (reference sequence). CDR3 coding DNA: TGTGCCAGTAGTATATCGGGCTACGAGCAGTACTTC. Protein product: CASSISGYEQYF.

The chain combines TRBV5-1 with TRBJ1-1; D ambiguous. The CDR3 covers 12 residues. Trimming removed 4 bases at V and 8 bases at J, with 12 bases between. Germline loops: CDR1 SGHRS, CDR2 YFSETQ. The CDR3 DNA follows: TGCGCCAGCAGCGGTGAGGGCAGGGAAGCTTTCTTT. It is translated as CASSGEGREAFF. Looking up the rest from reference TRBV5-1 and TRBJ1-1 gives the full variable domain: KAGVTQTPRYLIKTRGQQVTLSCSPISGHRSVSWYQQTPGQGLQFLFEYFSETQRNKGNFPGRFSGRQFSNSRSEMNVSTLELGDSALYLCASSGEGREAFFGQGTRLTVV.

The chain joins TRBV7-9 to TRBJ2-1, with D perhaps assigned TRBD1 or TRBD2 (7 bases each). The CDR3 sequence is 17 residues long. The germline V and J ends were trimmed by 5 bases and 0 bases, with 17 bases remaining between them. Germline V gene data show CDR1 as SEHNR and CDR2 as FQNEAQ (reference sequence). The CDR3, as DNA: TGTGCCAGCAGCGACGGGAGGCAGGGGGTCTCCTACAATGAGCAGTTCTTC. Translating it yields CASSDGRQGVSYNEQFF.

This clone came up once. This rearrangement joins TRBV9 to TRBJ1-1; no clear D gene. This CDR3 has 14 amino acids. CDR1 SGDLS and CDR2 YYNGEE come from the germline V gene. V was cut by 0 bases and J by 1 base, with 7 bases left in between. CDR3 coding DNA: TGTGCCAGCAGCGTAGACTTGGCGAACACTGAAGCTTTCTTT. Translation: CASSVDLANTEAFF. Using reference TRBV9 and TRBJ1-1 for the parts outside the CDR3, the full variable domain is DSGVTQTPKHLITATGQRVTLRCSPRSGDLSVYWYQQSLDQGLQFLIQYYNGEERAKGNILERFSAQQFPDLHSELNLSSLELGDSALYFCASSVDLANTEAFFGQGTRLTVV.

The J gene is TRBJ2-7, the V gene TRBV7-9; 7 bases align to TRBD2. J was trimmed by 5 bases and V by 1 base; bases with no gene match: 8. CDR1 and CDR2 from the germline V gene are SEHNR and FQNEAQ (reference sequence). The CDR3 spans 15 residues. The CDR3 DNA follows: TGTGCCAGCAGCTTAGTTCTTGCGGGAGTTGACGAGCAGTACTTC. It yields the protein CASSLVLAGVDEQYF.

This clone was found a few times. The chain joins TRBV19 to TRBJ1-2; TRBD1 agrees at 10 bases. Germline CDR1 reads LNHDA; CDR2 reads SQIVND (reference sequence). The V gene end was trimmed by 3 bases and the J gene end by 10 bases; junction bases not matched to a gene: 8. There are 14 residues in the CDR3. Here the CDR3 reads CASSIRDGTGDYTF. In nucleotides, the CDR3 is TGTGCCAGTAGTATTCGGGACGGGACAGGGGACTACACCTTC.

This chain links TRBV6-6 with TRBJ2-5; D is ambiguous. CDR3 size: 15 residues. Per germline, CDR1 MNHNY and CDR2 SVGAGI (reference sequence). Trimming shortened V by 0 bases and J by 5 bases, and 13 bases separated the two germline ends. The CDR3 spells CASSYSGPAPETQYF. In DNA, the CDR3 is TGTGCCAGCAGTTACTCCGGACCCGCGCCCGAGACCCAGTACTTC.

V usage is TRBV28 and J usage is TRBJ2-3; a possible D gene is TRBD1 (7 bases). Trimming took off 3 bases at V and 3 bases at J, with 13 bases between the two ends. Germline V CDR1 and CDR2: MDHEN, SYDVKM. The CDR3 consists of 15 residues. CDR3 coding DNA: TGTGCCAGCAGTTTCGGCAGGGGGAGGACAGATACGCAGTATTTT. It codes for CASSFGRGRTDTQYF.

This chain uses TRBV7-9 with TRBJ2-7; D gene ambiguous. The CDR3 has 14 residues. V lost 3 bases and J 3 bases, leaving 12 bases between the germline ends. From germline, CDR1 is SEHNR and CDR2 FQNEAQ (reference sequence). In nucleotides, the CDR3 is TGTGCCAGCAGCTTGTCGCACCGCAACTACGAGCAGTACTTC. Encoded protein: CASSLSHRNYEQYF. Looking up the rest from reference TRBV7-9 and TRBJ2-7 gives the full variable domain: DTGVSQNPRHKITKRGQNVTFRCDPISEHNRLYWYRQTLGQGPEFLTYFQNEAQLEKSRLLSDRFSAERPKGSFSTLEIQRTEQGDSAMYLCASSLSHRNYEQYFGPGTRLTVT.

This chain joins TRBV19 and TRBJ2-7; possible D gene TRBD2, 6 bases. V gave up 3 bases and J gave up 2 bases, with 11 bases separating them. From germline, CDR1 is LNHDA and CDR2 SQIVND (reference sequence). This CDR3 spans 14 amino acids. CDR3 sequence (DNA): TGTGCCAGTAGTATCCGGGAGCGCCCCTACGAGCAGTACTTC. This gives the protein CASSIRERPYEQYF.

The chain carries TRBV28 and TRBJ2-3; D might be TRBD2 (6 bases). V lost 6 bases and J 2 bases, leaving 21 bases between the germline ends. Germline CDR1 reads MDHEN; CDR2 reads SYDVKM. The CDR3 is 17 residues long. The CDR3 region has the DNA TGTGCCAGCAGACCAATTACGCGGGGCCTTTACACAGATACGCAGTATTTT. Translation gives CASRPITRGLYTDTQYF.

The gene calls are TRBV25-1 and TRBJ2-1, with 11 bases lining up with TRBD1. CDR3 length: 17 amino acids. The germline gives CDR1 MGHDK, CDR2 SYGVNS. Trimming took 3 bases from V and 7 from J; bases not matched to a gene: 11. Here the CDR3 DNA reads TGTGCCAGCAGTGACCCCTCCGGGACAGGGGGTTTAAATGAGCAGTTCTTC. Its protein is CASSDPSGTGGLNEQFF.

V gene TRBV2 combines with J gene TRBJ1-1; no definite D call. This CDR3 contains 10 residues. Germline CDR1 SNHLY, CDR2 FYNNEI. Trimming pared 4 bases from V and 4 bases from J, leaving 1 base between. The CDR3 coding sequence is TGTGCCAGCAGTGGCACTGAAGCTTTCTTT. It is translated as CASSGTEAFF.